This T cell receptor beta chain is from a study of radiation and T cells in renal cell carcinoma. From germline, CDR1 is MNHNY and CDR2 SVGAGI (reference sequence). With 2 bases clipped from V and 5 bases from J, the junction kept 5 bases outside the gene matches. CDR3 length: 14 residues. This sample's time point: blood 2 weeks post-SBRT. Sample treatment: 15 Gy SBRT to primary tumor, nephrectomy 4 weeks later. Clones were read by immunoSEQ multiplex PCR, and TCRdb kept only the in-frame ones, dropping some. Of roughly 120,000 clones in the sample, about 81% are singletons; the top ten hold approximately 2%.

The receptor was isolated from a woman in her sixties with renal cell carcinoma. The source was blood, collected from a patient whose treatment included radiotherapy and nephrectomy. The chain combines TRBV6-6 with TRBJ2-7; 8 positions agree with TRBD2. CDR3 nucleotides: TGTGCCAGCAGTTACCCCGGGAGGGGCGACGAGCAGTACTTC. It encodes CASSYPGRGDEQYF.